This is a list of T cell receptor beta chains from one sample in a study of T cell responses to AZD1222 COVID-19 vaccine. Sequencing used immunoSEQ multiplex PCR; TCRdb keeps in-frame clones, though not all of them. Among about 130,000 clones listed, around nine tenths were seen once. This specimen was peripheral blood, taken on day 0 of AZD1222 vaccination. The receptors come from an adult in good health. Each CDR3 is given with its conserved first and last residue. Each record gives: D gene, clone size, V gene, J gene, CDR3 protein, CDR3 DNA. D genes are given only for firm matches. Expanded clones are given a class, and other clones once, few, many or no size at all.

.	few	TRBV7-7	TRBJ2-5	CASSLQYRETQYF	TGTGCCAGCAGCCTCCAGTACCGAGAGACCCAGTACTTC
.	few	TRBV6-6	TRBJ2-2	CASSLFSRVAANTGELFF	TGTGCCAGCAGTCTCTTCTCCAGGGTCGCGGCGAACACCGGGGAGCTGTTTTTT
.	.	TRBV10-3	TRBJ2-7	CAISAEGGADEQYF	TGTGCCATCAGTGCAGAGGGGGGGGCGGACGAGCAGTACTTC
.	.	TRBV2	TRBJ1-2	CASSEKSTYGYTF	TGTGCCAGCAGTGAAAAGTCTACCTATGGCTACACCTTC
TRBD2	once	TRBV5-4	TRBJ2-3	CASSLSLAGTDTQYF	TGTGCCAGCAGCTTGAGCCTAGCGGGAACAGATACGCAGTATTTT
TRBD1	.	TRBV7-9	TRBJ2-7	CASSPGQGSHDLYEQYF	TGTGCCAGCAGCCCGGGACAGGGAAGCCATGATCTCTACGAGCAGTACTTC
.	.	TRBV6-5	TRBJ1-1	CASSYSPRRNTEAFF	TGTGCCAGCAGTTACTCGCCACGGCGGAACACTGAAGCTTTCTTT
.	once	TRBV7-9	TRBJ2-7	CASSITSISHEQYF	TGTGCCAGCAGCATTACATCTATCTCCCACGAGCAGTACTTC
.	.	TRBV20-1	TRBJ2-5	CSAPLGETQYF	TGCAGTGCCCCTTTGGGGGAGACCCAGTACTTC
.	.	TRBV28	TRBJ1-2	CASSFPGIEDGYTF	TGTGCCAGCAGTTTTCCGGGGATCGAAGATGGCTACACCTTC
.	.	TRBV7-9	TRBJ2-7	CASSLVSFAGSSYEQYF	TGTGCCAGCAGCTTAGTTTCGTTCGCCGGCAGCTCCTACGAGCAGTACTTC
.	.	TRBV7-8	TRBJ2-4	CASSLAQGGRMNIQYF	TGTGCCAGCAGCTTAGCGCAGGGGGGACGAATGAACATTCAGTACTTC
.	.	TRBV5-4	TRBJ1-1	CASQRAGTEAFF	TGTGCCAGCCAGAGGGCGGGGACTGAAGCTTTCTTT
.	.	TRBV9	TRBJ1-2	CASSAPGPSRYGYTF	TGTGCCAGCAGCGCCCCGGGACCATCCCGTTATGGCTACACCTTC
.	.	TRBV11-2	TRBJ2-7	CASSRGPRAYEQYF	TGTGCCAGCAGCCGGGGACCGAGGGCCTACGAGCAGTACTTC
TRBD1	once	TRBV9	TRBJ1-3	CASDRGSGNTIYF	TGTGCCAGCGACAGGGGATCTGGAAACACCATATATTTT
.	.	TRBV7-2	TRBJ2-5	CASSSRGRGETQYF	TGTGCCAGCAGCTCTAGGGGCCGGGGTGAGACCCAGTACTTC
.	.	TRBV10-1	TRBJ2-1	CASSKDSSSYNEQFF	TGCGCCAGCAGTAAGGACAGTAGCTCCTACAATGAGCAGTTCTTC
.	.	TRBV28	TRBJ1-5	CASSFIGADQPQHF	TGTGCCAGCAGTTTCATAGGGGCGGATCAGCCCCAGCATTTT
.	.	TRBV5-1	TRBJ2-2	CASSLEGPAGELFF	TGCGCCAGCAGCTTGGAGGGGCCCGCCGGGGAGCTGTTTTTT
.	.	TRBV7-2	TRBJ1-2	CASSFLYGYTF	TGTGCCAGCAGCTTTCTCTATGGCTACACCTTC
TRBD1	.	TRBV7-2	TRBJ1-2	CASSSTGVGGYTF	TGTGCCAGCAGCTCGACAGGGGTGGGTGGCTACACCTTC
.	.	TRBV21-1	TRBJ2-4	CASSKGDREYGIQYF	TGTGCCAGCAGCAAAGGCGACAGGGAGTATGGCATTCAGTACTTC
.	.	TRBV5-4	TRBJ2-3	CASSGGPSADTQYF	TGTGCCAGCAGTGGAGGGCCCTCGGCAGATACGCAGTATTTT
TRBD2	.	TRBV5-4	TRBJ2-2	CASSPGVAGNTGELFF	TGTGCCAGCAGCCCTGGGGTAGCGGGGAACACCGGGGAGCTGTTTTTT
.	.	TRBV19	TRBJ2-7	CASSIGAAYEQYF	TGTGCCAGTAGTATAGGGGCAGCCTACGAGCAGTACTTC
.	.	TRBV28	TRBJ1-1	CASSSRLHVNTEAFF	TGTGCCAGCAGTTCGCGCCTTCACGTAAACACTGAAGCTTTCTTT
.	.	TRBV2	TRBJ1-2	CASSVIDLGGYTF	TGTGCCAGCAGTGTCATCGACTTAGGTGGCTACACCTTC
.	.	TRBV19	TRBJ2-2	CASSAARPGELFF	TGTGCCAGTAGTGCCGCCCGGCCCGGGGAGCTGTTTTTT
TRBD1	.	TRBV5-1	TRBJ2-7	CASSGTGGIAYEQYF	TGCGCCAGCAGCGGGACAGGGGGCATCGCCTACGAGCAGTACTTC
.	.	TRBV5-6	TRBJ2-2	CASSIARWNTGELFF	TGTGCCAGCAGCATTGCTAGGTGGAACACCGGGGAGCTGTTTTTT
.	.	TRBV6-5	TRBJ2-5	CASSRMGAQETQYF	TGTGCCAGCAGCCGAATGGGGGCCCAAGAGACCCAGTACTTC
.	.	TRBV14	TRBJ1-2	CASSSDRTSGYTF	TGTGCCAGCAGCTCAGACAGGACCAGTGGCTACACCTTC
.	.	TRBV11-2	TRBJ2-3	CASSLEMGYEADTQYF	TGTGCCAGCAGCTTAGAGATGGGGTATGAGGCAGATACGCAGTATTTT
.	once	TRBV12-3/TRBV12-4	TRBJ2-7	CASSFLDEQYF	TGTGCCAGCAGTTTCCTTGACGAGCAGTACTTC
.	.	TRBV7-3	TRBJ1-1	CASSLSRGSTEAFF	TGTGCCAGCAGCTTAAGCAGGGGTAGTACTGAAGCTTTCTTT
TRBD2	.	TRBV6-5	TRBJ2-1	CASKPGLAEYNEQFF	TGTGCCAGCAAGCCGGGGCTAGCGGAGTACAATGAGCAGTTCTTC
.	.	TRBV15	TRBJ1-4	CAAKGGYGATNEKLFF	TGTGCCGCCAAAGGGGGGTATGGTGCAACTAATGAAAAACTGTTTTTT
.	.	TRBV10-1	TRBJ2-2	CASSEGSEPGELFF	TGCGCCAGCAGTGAAGGGAGCGAACCCGGGGAGCTGTTTTTT
.	few	TRBV6-4	TRBJ2-1	CASSDQAGSYNEQFF	TGTGCCAGCAGTGACCAAGCGGGCTCCTACAATGAGCAGTTCTTC
.	few	TRBV6-5	TRBJ1-6	CASKGQGSYNSPLHF	TGTGCCAGCAAGGGGCAGGGTTCCTATAATTCACCCCTCCACTTT